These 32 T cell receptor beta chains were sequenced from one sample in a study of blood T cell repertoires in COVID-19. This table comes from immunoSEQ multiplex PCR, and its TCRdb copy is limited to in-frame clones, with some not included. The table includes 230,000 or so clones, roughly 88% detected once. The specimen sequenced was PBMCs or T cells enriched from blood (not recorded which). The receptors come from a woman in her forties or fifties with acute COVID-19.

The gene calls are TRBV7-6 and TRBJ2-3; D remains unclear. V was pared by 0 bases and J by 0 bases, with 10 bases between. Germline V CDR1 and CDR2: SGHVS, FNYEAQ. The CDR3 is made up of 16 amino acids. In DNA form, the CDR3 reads TGTGCCAGCAGCTTAGCCGCGGTTCGAAGCACAGATACGCAGTATTTT. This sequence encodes CASSLAAVRSTDTQYF.

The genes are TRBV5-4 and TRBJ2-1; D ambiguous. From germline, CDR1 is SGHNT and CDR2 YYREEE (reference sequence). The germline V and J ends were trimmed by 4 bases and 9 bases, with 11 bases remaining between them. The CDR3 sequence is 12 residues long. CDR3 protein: CASSHILSEQFF. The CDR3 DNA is TGTGCCAGCAGCCACATTCTCTCTGAGCAGTTCTTC.

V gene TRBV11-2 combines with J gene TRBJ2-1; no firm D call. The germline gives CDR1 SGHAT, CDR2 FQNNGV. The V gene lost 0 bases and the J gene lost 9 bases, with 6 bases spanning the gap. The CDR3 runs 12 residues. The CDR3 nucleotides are TGTGCCAGCAGCTTAGAAACAGCTGAGCAGTTCTTC. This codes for CASSLETAEQFF.

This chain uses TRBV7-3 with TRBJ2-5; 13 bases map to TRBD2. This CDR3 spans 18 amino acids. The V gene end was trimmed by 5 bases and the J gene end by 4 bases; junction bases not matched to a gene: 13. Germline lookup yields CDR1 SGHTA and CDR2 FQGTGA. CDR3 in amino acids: CASSPAGLAGVRGETQYF. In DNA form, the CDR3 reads TGTGCCAGCAGCCCGGCCGGACTAGCGGGAGTTCGAGGAGAGACCCAGTACTTC.

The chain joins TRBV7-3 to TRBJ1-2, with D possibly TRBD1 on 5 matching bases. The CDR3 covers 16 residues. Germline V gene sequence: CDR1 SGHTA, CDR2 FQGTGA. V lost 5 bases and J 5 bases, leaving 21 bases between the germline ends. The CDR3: CASSPTRLDSAYGYTF. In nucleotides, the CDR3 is TGTGCCAGCAGCCCCACCCGACTCGACAGCGCTTATGGCTACACCTTC.

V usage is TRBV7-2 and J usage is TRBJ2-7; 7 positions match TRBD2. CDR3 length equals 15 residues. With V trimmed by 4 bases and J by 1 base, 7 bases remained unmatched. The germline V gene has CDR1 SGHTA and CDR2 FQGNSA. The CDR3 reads CASSSLADRSYEQYF. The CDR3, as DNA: TGTGCCAGCAGCTCCCTAGCGGATAGGTCCTACGAGCAGTACTTC.

The CDR3 sequence: CASSIRTGRNTDTQYF. CDR3 nucleotides: TGTGCCAGTAGTATAAGGACAGGTCGGAACACAGATACGCAGTATTTT. The chain is built from TRBV19 and TRBJ2-3, with TRBD1 matching 7 bases. Losses at the gene ends were 2 bases for V and 2 bases for J; bases not matched to a gene: 7. Germline CDR1 reads LNHDA; CDR2 reads SQIVND (reference sequence). The CDR3 spans 16 residues.

The CDR3: CASSPPGSPYEQYF. As DNA, the CDR3 is TGTGCCAGCAGCCCCCCTGGTAGCCCCTACGAGCAGTACTTC. The rearrangement uses TRBV13 and TRBJ2-7; D is uncertain. The CDR3 length is 14 residues. Germline lookup yields CDR1 PRHDT and CDR2 FYEKMQ (reference sequence). The ends were cut back, 5 bases at V and 2 bases at J, with 13 bases in the middle.

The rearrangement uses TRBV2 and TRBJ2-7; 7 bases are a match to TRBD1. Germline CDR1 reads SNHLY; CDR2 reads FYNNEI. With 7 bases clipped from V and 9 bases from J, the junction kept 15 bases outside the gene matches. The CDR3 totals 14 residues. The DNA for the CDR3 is TGTGCCAGCATCACAACAGCAGGGGGTACGGGGCAGTACTTC. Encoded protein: CASITTAGGTGQYF.

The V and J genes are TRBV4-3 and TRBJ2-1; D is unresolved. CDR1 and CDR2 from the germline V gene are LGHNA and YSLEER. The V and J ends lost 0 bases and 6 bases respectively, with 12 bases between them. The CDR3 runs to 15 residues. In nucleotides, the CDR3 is TGCGCCAGCAGCCAAGAGGGCCTTAGTACCAATGAGCAGTTCTTC. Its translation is CASSQEGLSTNEQFF.

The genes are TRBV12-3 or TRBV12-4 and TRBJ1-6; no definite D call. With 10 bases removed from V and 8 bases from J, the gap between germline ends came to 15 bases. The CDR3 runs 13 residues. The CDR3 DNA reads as TGTGCCACCTCTAGGAGCTTCGATTCACCCCTCCACTTT. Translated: CATSRSFDSPLHF.

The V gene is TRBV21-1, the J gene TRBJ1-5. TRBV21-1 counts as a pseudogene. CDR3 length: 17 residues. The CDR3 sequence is CASRGARLGTPRGPQHF. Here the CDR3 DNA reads TGTGCCAGCCGGGGGGCCCGACTAGGTACCCCCCGCGGGCCCCAGCATTTT.

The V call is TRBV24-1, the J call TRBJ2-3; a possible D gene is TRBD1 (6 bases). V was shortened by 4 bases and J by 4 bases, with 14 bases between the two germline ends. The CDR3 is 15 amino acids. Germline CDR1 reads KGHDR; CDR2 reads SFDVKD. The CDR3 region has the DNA TGTGCCACCAGTGACCCTACAGGACAGCCAGATACGCAGTATTTT. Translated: CATSDPTGQPDTQYF.

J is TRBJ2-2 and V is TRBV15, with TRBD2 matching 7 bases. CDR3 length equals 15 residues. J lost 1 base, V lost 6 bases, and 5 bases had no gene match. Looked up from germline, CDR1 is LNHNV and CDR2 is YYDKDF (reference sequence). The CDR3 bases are TGTGCCACCAGAAGCGGGATTCGGAACACCGGGGAGCTGTTTTTT. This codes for CATRSGIRNTGELFF.

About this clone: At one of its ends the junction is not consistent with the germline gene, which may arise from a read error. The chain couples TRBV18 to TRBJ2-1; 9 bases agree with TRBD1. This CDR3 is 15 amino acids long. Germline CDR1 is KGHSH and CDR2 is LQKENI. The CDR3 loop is CASSPPGTGYTEQFF. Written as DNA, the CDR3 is TGTGCCAGCTCACCCCCCGGGACAGGGTACACTGAGCAGTTCTTC.

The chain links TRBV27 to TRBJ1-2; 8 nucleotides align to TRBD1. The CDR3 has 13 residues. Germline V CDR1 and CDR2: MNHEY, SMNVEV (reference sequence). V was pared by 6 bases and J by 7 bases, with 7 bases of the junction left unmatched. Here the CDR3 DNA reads TGTGCCAGCAGCTTAACAGGGGGAAGTGGCTACACCTTC. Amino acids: CASSLTGGSGYTF.

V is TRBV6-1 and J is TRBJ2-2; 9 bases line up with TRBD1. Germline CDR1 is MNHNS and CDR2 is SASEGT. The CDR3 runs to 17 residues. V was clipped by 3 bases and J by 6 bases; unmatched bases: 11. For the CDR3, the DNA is TGTGCCAGCAGTGACTTCCCGGGACAGGGCAATGCCGGGGAGCTGTTTTTT. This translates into CASSDFPGQGNAGELFF.

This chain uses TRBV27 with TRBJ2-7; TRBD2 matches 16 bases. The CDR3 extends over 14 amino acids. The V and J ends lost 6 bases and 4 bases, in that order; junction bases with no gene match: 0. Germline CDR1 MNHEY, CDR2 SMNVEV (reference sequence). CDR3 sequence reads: CASRGLAGGYEQYF. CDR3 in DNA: TGTGCCAGCAGGGGACTAGCGGGAGGGTACGAGCAGTACTTC.

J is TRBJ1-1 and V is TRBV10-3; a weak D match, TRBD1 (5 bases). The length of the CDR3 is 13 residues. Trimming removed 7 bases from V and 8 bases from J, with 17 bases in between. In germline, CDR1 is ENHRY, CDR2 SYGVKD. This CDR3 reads CAITQTQGFEAFF. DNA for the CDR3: TGTGCCATCACCCAAACTCAGGGCTTCGAAGCTTTCTTT.

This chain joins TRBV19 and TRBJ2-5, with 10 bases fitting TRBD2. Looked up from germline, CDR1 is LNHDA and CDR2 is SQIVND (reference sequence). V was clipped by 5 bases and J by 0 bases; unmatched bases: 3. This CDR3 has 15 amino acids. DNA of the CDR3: TGTGCCAGTAGTTGGCTAGCGGGAGACCAAGAGACCCAGTACTTC. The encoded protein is CASSWLAGDQETQYF. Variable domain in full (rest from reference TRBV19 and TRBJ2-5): DGGITQSPKYLFRKEGQNVTLSCEQNLNHDAMYWYRQDPGQGLRLIYYSQIVNDFQKGDIAEGYSVSREKKESFPLTVTSAQKNPTAFYLCASSWLAGDQETQYFGPGTRLLVL.

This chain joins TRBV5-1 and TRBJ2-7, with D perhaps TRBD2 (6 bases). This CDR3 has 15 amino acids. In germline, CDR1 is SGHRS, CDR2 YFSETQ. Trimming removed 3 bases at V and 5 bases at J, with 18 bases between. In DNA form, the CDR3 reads TGCGCCAGCAGCTACGTTTATAGGGAGGCCCACGAGCAGTACTTC. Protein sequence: CASSYVYREAHEQYF.

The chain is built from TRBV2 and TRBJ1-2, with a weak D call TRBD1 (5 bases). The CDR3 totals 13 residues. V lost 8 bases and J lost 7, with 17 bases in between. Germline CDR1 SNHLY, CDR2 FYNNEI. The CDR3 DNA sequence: TGTGCCAGCTGGGTAGGGACTTCGGGTGGCTACACCTTC. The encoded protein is CASWVGTSGGYTF. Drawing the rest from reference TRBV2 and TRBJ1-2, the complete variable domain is EPEVTQTPSHQVTQMGQEVILRCVPISNHLYFYWYRQILGQKVEFLVSFYNNEISEKSEIFDDQFSVERPDGSNFTLKIRSTKLEDSAMYFCASWVGTSGGYTFGSGTRLTVV.

The CDR3 nucleotides are TGTGCCAGCAGTGATATCAGGGGAAACAATCAGCCCCAGCATTTT. Translated: CASSDIRGNNQPQHF. The chain links TRBV2 to TRBJ1-5; D is perhaps TRBD1 (6 bases). The germline V gene encodes CDR1 SNHLY and CDR2 FYNNEI. The CDR3 covers 15 residues. V was shortened by 3 bases and J by 3 bases, with 12 bases between the two germline ends.

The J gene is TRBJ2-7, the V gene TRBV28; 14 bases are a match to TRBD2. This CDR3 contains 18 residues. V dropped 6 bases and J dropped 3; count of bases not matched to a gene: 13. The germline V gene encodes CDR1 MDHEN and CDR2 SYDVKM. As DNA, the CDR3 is TGTGCCAGCAGGGGACCGGGACTAGCGGGAGAATATAGCTACGAGCAGTACTTC. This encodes CASRGPGLAGEYSYEQYF.

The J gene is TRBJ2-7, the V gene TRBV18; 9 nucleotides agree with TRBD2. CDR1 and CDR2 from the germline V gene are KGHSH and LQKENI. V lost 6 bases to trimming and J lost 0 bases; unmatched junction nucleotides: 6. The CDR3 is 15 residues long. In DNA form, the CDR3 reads TGTGCCAGCTCGGCGACTAGCGGCGCCTCCTACGAGCAGTACTTC. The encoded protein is CASSATSGASYEQYF.

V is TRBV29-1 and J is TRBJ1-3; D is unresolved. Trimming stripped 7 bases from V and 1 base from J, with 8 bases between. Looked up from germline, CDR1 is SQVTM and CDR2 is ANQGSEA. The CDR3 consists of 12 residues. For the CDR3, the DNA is TGCAGCGCCGGGGATTCTGGAAACACCATATATTTT. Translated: CSAGDSGNTIYF.

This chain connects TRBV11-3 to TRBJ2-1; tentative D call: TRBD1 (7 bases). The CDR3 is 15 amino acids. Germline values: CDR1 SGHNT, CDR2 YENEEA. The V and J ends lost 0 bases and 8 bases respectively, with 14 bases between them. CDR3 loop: CASSLDQGGMDEQFF. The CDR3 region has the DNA TGTGCCAGCAGCTTAGATCAGGGGGGTATGGATGAGCAGTTCTTC.

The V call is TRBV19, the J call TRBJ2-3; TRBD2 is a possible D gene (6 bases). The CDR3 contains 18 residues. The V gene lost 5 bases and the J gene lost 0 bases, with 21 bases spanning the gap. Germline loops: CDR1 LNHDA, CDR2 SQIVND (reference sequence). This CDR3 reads CASSPLGGYLSSTDTQYF. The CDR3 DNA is TGTGCCAGTAGTCCCTTGGGGGGTTACCTTTCTAGCACAGATACGCAGTATTTT.

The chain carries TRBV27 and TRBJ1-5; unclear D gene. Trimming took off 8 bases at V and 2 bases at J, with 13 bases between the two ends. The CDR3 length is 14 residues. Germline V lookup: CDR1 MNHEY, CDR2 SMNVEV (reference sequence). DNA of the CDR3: TGTGCCAGCGGGTCGGGATTTGGCAATCAGCCCCAGCATTTT. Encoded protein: CASGSGFGNQPQHF.

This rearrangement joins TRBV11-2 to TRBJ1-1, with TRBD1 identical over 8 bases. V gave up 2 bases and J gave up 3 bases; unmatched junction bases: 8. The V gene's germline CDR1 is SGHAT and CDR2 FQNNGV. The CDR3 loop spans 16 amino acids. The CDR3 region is CASSLHQTGDYTEAFF. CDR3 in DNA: TGTGCCAGCAGCTTACATCAGACAGGGGATTACACTGAAGCTTTCTTT.

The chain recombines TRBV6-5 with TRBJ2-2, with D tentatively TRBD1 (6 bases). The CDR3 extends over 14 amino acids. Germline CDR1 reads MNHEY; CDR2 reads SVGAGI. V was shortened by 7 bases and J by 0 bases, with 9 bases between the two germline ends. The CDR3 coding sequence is TGTGCCAGCATAGGGACACCGAACACCGGGGAGCTGTTTTTT. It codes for CASIGTPNTGELFF.

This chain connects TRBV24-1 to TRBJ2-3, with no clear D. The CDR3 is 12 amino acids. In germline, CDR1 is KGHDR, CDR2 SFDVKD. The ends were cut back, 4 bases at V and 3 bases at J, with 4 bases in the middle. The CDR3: CATSDPTDTQYF. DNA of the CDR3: TGTGCCACCAGTGACCCGACAGATACGCAGTATTTT.